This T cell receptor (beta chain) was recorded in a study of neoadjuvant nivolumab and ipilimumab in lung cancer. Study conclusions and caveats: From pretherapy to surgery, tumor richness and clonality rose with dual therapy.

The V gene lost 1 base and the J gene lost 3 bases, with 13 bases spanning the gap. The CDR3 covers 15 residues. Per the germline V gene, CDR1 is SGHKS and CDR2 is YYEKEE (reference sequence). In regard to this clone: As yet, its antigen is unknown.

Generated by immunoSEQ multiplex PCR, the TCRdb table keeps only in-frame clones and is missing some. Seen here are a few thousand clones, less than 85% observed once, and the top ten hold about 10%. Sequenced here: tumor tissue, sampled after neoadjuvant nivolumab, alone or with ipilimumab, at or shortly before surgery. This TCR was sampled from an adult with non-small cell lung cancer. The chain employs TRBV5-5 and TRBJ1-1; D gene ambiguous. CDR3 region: CASSLLGLEHTEAFF. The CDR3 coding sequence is TGTGCCAGCAGCTTGTTGGGGTTAGAGCACACTGAAGCTTTCTTT.